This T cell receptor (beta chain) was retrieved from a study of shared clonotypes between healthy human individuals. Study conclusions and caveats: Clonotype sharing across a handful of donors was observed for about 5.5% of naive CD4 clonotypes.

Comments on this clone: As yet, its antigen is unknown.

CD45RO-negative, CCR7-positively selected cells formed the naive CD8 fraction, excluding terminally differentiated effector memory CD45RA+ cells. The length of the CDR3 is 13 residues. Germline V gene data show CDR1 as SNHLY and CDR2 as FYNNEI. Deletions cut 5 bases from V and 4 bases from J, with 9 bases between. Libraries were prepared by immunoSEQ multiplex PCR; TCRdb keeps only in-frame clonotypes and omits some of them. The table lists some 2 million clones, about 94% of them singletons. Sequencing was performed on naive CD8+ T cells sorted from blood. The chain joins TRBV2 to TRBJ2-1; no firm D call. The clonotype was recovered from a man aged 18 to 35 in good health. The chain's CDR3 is CASSPGVYNEQFF. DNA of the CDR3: TGTGCCAGCAGTCCTGGCGTTTACAATGAGCAGTTCTTC.